This TCR beta chain was sequenced during a study of blood T cell repertoires in COVID-19 (dated by TCRdb to 2019 to 2021). Some background on the complete study: The collaborator samples originated in the United States, Italy and Spain and spanned the acute and convalescent phases of COVID-19. The material from the prospective study consisted of cDNA or gDNA derived from T cells, B-cell-depleted T cells, or PBMCs. Sample metadata almost always included a de-identified subject ID, COVID-19 status, age in years and sex. The samples were drawn from two sources: the first 160 participants of the ongoing ImmuneRACE study, and 950 to 1,500 subjects contributed by 6 global collaborators. The dataset comprised deeply sampled blood TCRbeta repertoires from subjects exposed to, actively infected with, or recovered from COVID-19. Where available, HLA class I and class II types were taken from metadata supplied by the sample provider and were not determined by assay-based typing. The repertoires were released in a freely available public database meant as a resource for research on the immune response to SARS-CoV-2. General study outcomes and caveats: Clinical and demographic metadata were provided uncurated, with the amount varying by source and participant.

One collaborating source in Seattle enrolled patients while the patients were actively infected and followed the patients over time throughout the course of disease. Whole blood was collected in K2EDTA tubes by collaborating institutions according to the institutions' own protocols. For TCRbeta analysis, collaborators shipped samples as frozen whole blood, isolated PBMCs, or DNA extracted from either of those sample types. The immunoSEQ Assay, a bias-controlled multiplex PCR, was used to amplify TCRbeta CDR3 regions from genomic DNA. Under the source paper's analysis protocol: The number of nucleated cells in each sample was estimated by amplification of reference gene primers within the assay. Sequence reads were collapsed and filtered to measure the absolute abundance of every unique TCRbeta CDR3 rearrangement. Productive Simpson clonality was computed per sample as the square root of Simpson's diversity index over productive rearrangements. TCRdb carries this immuneACCESS record with in-frame sequences only. Its versions omit some clonotypes, under half of them owing to an unresolved V gene in the studies checked, with the rest unexplained. That table is the source of V, J and clone size, and D and trimming were worked out from the DNA. This sample is represented by roughly 350,000 clones; 88% of them were singletons. In total, the top ten clones hold 6% to 8% of the sample.

Relative to germline, V is missing 3 bases and J is missing 8 bases, with 21 bases of the junction outside any gene match. The germline V gene encodes CDR1 GTSNPN and CDR2 SVGIG (reference sequence). Inclusive of the bounding cysteine and phenylalanine, the CDR3 is 17 residues long. Only the CDR3 DNA is retained, 51 bases long and in frame from the first base. This clone came up a few times. There is no known antigen for this receptor. There are no base qualities to consult, and no much larger clone falls within one base. Sequencing was done on a sample of peripheral blood. This TCR derives from a woman in her 70s with COVID-19, enrolled during active disease. Here the chain combines TRBV30 and TRBJ1-2; 7 bases in the junction line up with TRBD1. The DNA sequence reads TGTGCCTGGAGGATGGGCCTCAATAGAGGGGGCAAGGAAGGCTACACCTTC. Its protein product is CAWRMGLNRGGKEGYTF.